One sample yielded the 20 T cell receptor beta chains listed below, sequenced in a study of shared clonotypes between healthy human individuals. The method was immunoSEQ multiplex PCR; TCRdb's version includes in-frame clones alone and lacks a portion of them. Among roughly 2.5 million clones listed, more than 90% were seen once. Sequenced: naive CD4+ T cells sorted from blood. Subset: CD45RA+ positively selected. These receptors all come from a man aged 18 to 35 in good health.

For this clone: The sample contains more than one DNA sequence encoding this CDR3. This chain connects TRBV5-1 to TRBJ2-1, with no clear D. This CDR3 spans 13 amino acids. From germline, CDR1 is SGHRS and CDR2 YFSETQ. Between the trimmed V and J ends, which lost 0 bases and 0 bases, there was a span of 1 base. The CDR3 DNA follows: TGCGCCAGCAGCTTGGGCTCCTACAATGAGCAGTTCTTC. It codes for CASSLGSYNEQFF.

V is TRBV28 and J is TRBJ2-5; 7 positions match TRBD2. CDR1 and CDR2 from the germline V gene are MDHEN and SYDVKM. The CDR3 runs to 15 residues. The J segment lost 6 bases and the V segment lost 2 bases, leaving 9 bases of the junction unmatched. CDR3 protein: CASSLPGEGLKTQYF. The CDR3 bases are TGTGCCAGCAGTTTACCCGGGGAGGGATTGAAGACCCAGTACTTC. The variable domain in full, completed from reference TRBV28 and TRBJ2-5, reads DVKVTQSSRYLVKRTGEKVFLECVQDMDHENMFWYRQDPGLGLRLIYFSYDVKMKEKGDIPEGYSVSREKKERFSLILESASTNQTSMYLCASSLPGEGLKTQYFGPGTRLLVL.

V is TRBV12-5 and J is TRBJ2-7, with 9 bases matching TRBD2. Unmatched junction bases numbered 7, after V lost 6 bases and J lost 4 bases. The CDR3 extends over 14 amino acids. Germline CDR1 reads LGHNT; CDR2 reads FRNRAP. The CDR3 region is CASGVSGSGYEQYF. CDR3 DNA sequence: TGTGCTAGTGGAGTTAGCGGGAGTGGGTACGAGCAGTACTTC.

The chain combines TRBV6-1 with TRBJ1-2; D perhaps matches TRBD1 (5 bases). The V end lost 4 bases, the J end lost 5 bases, and 11 bases lay between the germline ends. Germline lookup yields CDR1 MNHNS and CDR2 SASEGT. This CDR3 spans 13 amino acids. Here the CDR3 reads CASSGMGGYGYTF. The CDR3 region has the DNA TGTGCCAGCAGTGGTATGGGGGGGTATGGCTACACCTTC.

This chain joins TRBV19 and TRBJ2-5, with D unresolved. The length of the CDR3 is 16 residues. CDR1 and CDR2 (germline): LNHDA, SQIVND (reference sequence). Deletions cut 0 bases from V and 2 bases from J, with 13 bases between. CDR3 DNA: TGTGCCAGTAGTATAGATTCCCCAGCTATTCAAGAGACCCAGTACTTC. The encoded protein is CASSIDSPAIQETQYF.

This sequence joins TRBV6-6 and TRBJ1-3, with D maybe TRBD1 (5 bases). This CDR3 spans 15 amino acids. Trimming took off 7 bases at V and 0 bases at J, with 13 bases between the two ends. CDR1 is MNHNY and CDR2 is SVGAGI in the germline V gene (reference sequence). This CDR3 reads CASTPRGGSGNTIYF. The CDR3 DNA follows: TGTGCCAGCACCCCCCGGGGGGGCTCTGGAAACACCATATATTTT.

J is TRBJ1-1 and V is TRBV6-6, with D uncertain. The CDR3 extends over 14 amino acids. The V gene lost 6 bases and the J gene lost 1 base, with 12 bases spanning the gap. Germline V gene sequence: CDR1 MNHNY, CDR2 SVGAGI (reference sequence). CDR3 in amino acids: CASRGFSPNTEAFF. CDR3 DNA sequence: TGTGCCAGCAGGGGTTTTAGCCCGAACACTGAAGCTTTCTTT.

This chain links TRBV5-1 with TRBJ2-7; D possibly corresponds to TRBD1 (6 bases). Germline V gives CDR1 SGHRS, CDR2 YFSETQ. V lost 4 bases to trimming and J lost 1 base, with 21 bases between them. This CDR3 has 17 residues. The CDR3 DNA follows: TGCGCCAGCAGCCCCACAGGGCTTTTGACGAATTCCTACGAGCAGTACTTC. Translating gives CASSPTGLLTNSYEQYF.

This chain uses TRBV12-2 with TRBJ1-2; TRBD1, as called in the table, went unchecked against the DNA. TRBV12-2 is a listed pseudogene. The CDR3 contains 11 residues. This CDR3 reads CASRAVVGYTF. CDR3 bases: TGTGCAAGTCGCGCAGTCGTGGGCTACACCTTC.

As regards this clone: Other DNA sequences in this sample translate to the same CDR3. The rearrangement joins TRBV6-5 to TRBJ2-7; D is unclear. The V gene's germline CDR1 is MNHEY and CDR2 SVGAGI. The V gene lost 6 bases and the J gene lost 2 bases, with 5 bases spanning the gap. The CDR3 sequence is 11 residues long. CDR3 DNA sequence: TGTGCCAGCAGGAGCACCTACGAGCAGTACTTC. This encodes CASRSTYEQYF.

The chain is built from TRBV6-6 and TRBJ2-6, with D hard to call. Germline values: CDR1 MNHNY, CDR2 SVGAGI (reference sequence). The CDR3 has 15 amino acids. Trimming cost V 7 bases and J 2 bases, with 12 bases left between them. The chain's CDR3 is CASTPISAGANVLTF. Written as DNA, the CDR3 is TGTGCCAGCACCCCTATCTCAGCTGGGGCCAACGTCCTGACTTTC.

This clone appeared a few times. The V gene is TRBV7-2, the J gene TRBJ1-2; D perhaps matches TRBD1 (5 bases). Looked up from germline, CDR1 is SGHTA and CDR2 is FQGNSA. The CDR3 totals 15 residues. Deletions cut 6 bases from V and 8 bases from J, with 22 bases between. The CDR3 region has the DNA TGTGCCAGCAGTGGCCGGGACGCGAGGGTGCGGGGCTACACCTTC. Amino acids: CASSGRDARVRGYTF.

This clone was recorded only once. The chain couples TRBV7-2 to TRBJ1-1; maybe TRBD1 (6 bases). Germline loops: CDR1 SGHTA, CDR2 FQGNSA. V was clipped by 2 bases and J by 3 bases, with 19 bases between them. CDR3 length equals 17 residues. DNA of the CDR3: TGTGCCAGCAGCTTACTCATCGGTGGAGGGGGGGACACTGAAGCTTTCTTT. Amino acids: CASSLLIGGGGDTEAFF.

V gene TRBV20-1 combines with J gene TRBJ1-2, with D hard to call. Germline-derived CDR1 and CDR2 are DFQATT and SNEGSKA (reference sequence). There are 11 residues in the CDR3. V shed 0 bases and J shed 7 bases, with 6 bases lying between them. The CDR3 is CSARENGGYTF. Here the CDR3 DNA reads TGCAGTGCTAGAGAAAACGGTGGCTACACCTTC.

This clone was seen once. The rearrangement uses TRBV5-4 and TRBJ2-5, with 7 bases that match TRBD2. The CDR3 is 14 amino acids. Germline V gene lookup returns CDR1 SGHNT and CDR2 YYREEE (reference sequence). The junction had 5 bases not matched to a gene; V was cut back by 2 bases and J by 4 bases. CDR3 loop: CASSFGGSGETQYF. CDR3 nucleotide sequence: TGTGCCAGCAGCTTCGGGGGGAGTGGAGAGACCCAGTACTTC.

The chain links TRBV30 to TRBJ1-1; D unresolved. The V gene lost 2 bases and the J gene lost 5 bases, with 6 bases spanning the gap. CDR1 is GTSNPN and CDR2 is SVGIG in the germline V gene (reference sequence). The CDR3 sequence is 11 residues long. The CDR3 region has the DNA TGTGCCTGGAGTCGGGCGACTGAAGCTTTCTTT. It specifies CAWSRATEAFF.

This sequence joins TRBV5-1 and TRBJ2-1; no firm D call. CDR1 is SGHRS and CDR2 is YFSETQ in the germline V gene. The V end was cut by 4 bases, the J end by 10 bases, with 12 bases between. The CDR3 is 12 residues long. DNA of the CDR3: TGCGCCAGCAGCGCAACTACCACGGAGCAGTTCTTC. Amino acid sequence: CASSATTTEQFF.

The chain links TRBV14 to TRBJ2-4; 8 positions agree with TRBD1. Losses at the gene ends were 4 bases for V and 5 bases for J; bases not matched to a gene: 4. Germline CDR1 SGHDN, CDR2 FVKESK. The CDR3 is 14 amino acids. CDR3 sequence (DNA): TGTGCCAGCAGCCCCCGGGACAGGCAAAACATTCAGTACTTC. The encoded protein is CASSPRDRQNIQYF.

The chain employs TRBV6-5 and TRBJ2-5, with TRBD2 identical over 7 bases. CDR1 and CDR2 from the germline V gene are MNHEY and SVGAGI. The J segment lost 5 bases and the V segment lost 7 bases, leaving 1 base of the junction unmatched. The CDR3 sequence is 11 residues long. The CDR3 loop reads CASKRDETQYF. In nucleotides, the CDR3 is TGTGCCAGCAAGCGGGATGAGACCCAGTACTTC.

The rearrangement links TRBV6-6 to TRBJ2-1, with D tentatively TRBD2 (5 bases). Between the trimmed V and J ends, which lost 2 bases and 0 bases, there was a span of 5 bases. This CDR3 comprises 14 residues. Germline V gene lookup returns CDR1 MNHNY and CDR2 SVGAGI (reference sequence). The CDR3 nucleotides are TGTGCCAGCAGTTACGGGAGCTCCTACAATGAGCAGTTCTTC. It specifies CASSYGSSYNEQFF.